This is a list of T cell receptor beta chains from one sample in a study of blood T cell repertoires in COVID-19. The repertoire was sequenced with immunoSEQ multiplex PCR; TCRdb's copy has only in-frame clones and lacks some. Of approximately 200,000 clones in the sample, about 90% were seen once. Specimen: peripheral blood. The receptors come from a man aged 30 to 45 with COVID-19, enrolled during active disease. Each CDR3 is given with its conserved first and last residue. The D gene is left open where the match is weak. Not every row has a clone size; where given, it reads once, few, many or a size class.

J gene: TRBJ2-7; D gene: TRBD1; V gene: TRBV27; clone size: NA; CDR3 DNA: TGTGCCAGCCTCGGACAGGGTGGACTCTACGAGCAGTACTTC; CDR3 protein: CASLGQGGLYEQYF
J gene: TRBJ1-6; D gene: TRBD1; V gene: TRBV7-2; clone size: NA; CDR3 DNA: TGTGCCAGCATTCTACGCAGGGGGCCTTCACCCCTCCACTTT; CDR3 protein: CASILRRGPSPLHF
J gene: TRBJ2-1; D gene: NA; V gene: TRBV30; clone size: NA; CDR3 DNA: TGTGCCTGGGGTCGGGGGTTCTCCTACAATGAGCAGTTCTTC; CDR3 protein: CAWGRGFSYNEQFF
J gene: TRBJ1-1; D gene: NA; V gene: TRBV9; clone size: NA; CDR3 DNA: TGTGCCAGCAGCCGACAGATGAACACTGAAGCTTTCTTT; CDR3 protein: CASSRQMNTEAFF
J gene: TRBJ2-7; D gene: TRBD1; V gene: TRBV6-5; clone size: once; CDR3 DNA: TGTGCCAGCAGTTACATCCGAGACAGGGGAATCGAGCAGTACTTC; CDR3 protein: CASSYIRDRGIEQYF
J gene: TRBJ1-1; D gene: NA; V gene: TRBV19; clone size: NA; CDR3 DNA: TGTGCCAGTAGAGCGACAGCTATGAACACTGAAGCTTTCTTT; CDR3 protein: CASRATAMNTEAFF
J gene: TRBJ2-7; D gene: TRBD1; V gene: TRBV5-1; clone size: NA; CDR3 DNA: TGCGCCAGCAGCTTGGAAGGGACAGGTCACAACGAGCAGTACTTC; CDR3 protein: CASSLEGTGHNEQYF
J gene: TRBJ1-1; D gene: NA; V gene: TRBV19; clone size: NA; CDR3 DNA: TGTGCCAGCAGATGGGATGAGACAGAGAACACTGAAGCTTTCTTT; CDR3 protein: CASRWDETENTEAFF
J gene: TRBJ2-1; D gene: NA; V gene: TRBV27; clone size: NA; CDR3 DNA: TGTGCCAGCAGCTCTCTCGGGGTGGAGCGTGTGTTCAATGAGCAGTTCTTC; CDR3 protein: CASSSLGVERVFNEQFF
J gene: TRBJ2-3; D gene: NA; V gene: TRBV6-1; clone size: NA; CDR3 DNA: TGTGCCAGCAGTGAAGGCCGGTTCGGGACACGGATTATAGATACGCAGTATTTT; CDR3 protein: CASSEGRFGTRIIDTQYF
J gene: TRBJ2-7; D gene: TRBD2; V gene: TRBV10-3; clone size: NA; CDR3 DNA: TGTGCCATCAGTACCGGGACTAGCGTATCCTACGAGCAGTACTTC; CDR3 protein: CAISTGTSVSYEQYF
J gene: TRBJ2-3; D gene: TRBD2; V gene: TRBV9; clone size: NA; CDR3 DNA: TGTGCCAGCAGTACGGGGCTAGCGGGAGGGCCGTACACTCGAAGCACAGATACGCAGTATTTT; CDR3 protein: CASSTGLAGGPYTRSTDTQYF
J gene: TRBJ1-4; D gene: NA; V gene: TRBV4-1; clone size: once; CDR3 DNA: TGCGCCAGCAGCCAAGTTGGCGGGGAGGTTAATGAAAAACTGTTTTTT; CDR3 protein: CASSQVGGEVNEKLFF
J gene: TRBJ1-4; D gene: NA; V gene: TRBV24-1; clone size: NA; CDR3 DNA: TGTGCCGCACAGATTAATGAAAAACTGTTTTTT; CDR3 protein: CAAQINEKLFF
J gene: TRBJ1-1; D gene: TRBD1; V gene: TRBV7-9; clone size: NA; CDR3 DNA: TGTGCCAGCAGCCCGGGACAGGGGGCTTCATATGAAGCTTTCTTT; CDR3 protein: CASSPGQGASYEAFF
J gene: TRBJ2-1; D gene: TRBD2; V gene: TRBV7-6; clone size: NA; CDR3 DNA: TGTGCCAGCAGCTTAGCGCGGGGGGCTCGGACCTACAATGAGCAGTTCTTC; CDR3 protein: CASSLARGARTYNEQFF
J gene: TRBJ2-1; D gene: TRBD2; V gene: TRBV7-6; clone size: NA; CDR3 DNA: TGTGCCAGCAGCTTAGTTGCGGGAGTGTATAATGAGCAGTTCTTC; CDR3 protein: CASSLVAGVYNEQFF
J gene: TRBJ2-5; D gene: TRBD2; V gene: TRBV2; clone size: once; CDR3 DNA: TGTGCCAGCAGTGACCCTGGGGCGACTAGCGGGGGGCGGGAGACCCAGTACTTC; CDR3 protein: CASSDPGATSGGRETQYF
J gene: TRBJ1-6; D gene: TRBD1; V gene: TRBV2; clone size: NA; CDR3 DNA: TGTGCCAGCATGACCCAGGGGGCGTTGAATTCACCCCTCCACTTT; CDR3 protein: CASMTQGALNSPLHF
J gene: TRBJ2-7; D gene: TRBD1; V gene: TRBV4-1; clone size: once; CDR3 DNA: TGCGCCAGCAGCCCCCGGACAGGGGACGCCTACGAGCAGTACTTC; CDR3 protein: CASSPRTGDAYEQYF
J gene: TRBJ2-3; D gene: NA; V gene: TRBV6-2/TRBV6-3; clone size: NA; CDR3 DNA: TGTGCCAGCAGTTACGGGACTTTCTCCGCAGATACGCAGTATTTT; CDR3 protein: CASSYGTFSADTQYF
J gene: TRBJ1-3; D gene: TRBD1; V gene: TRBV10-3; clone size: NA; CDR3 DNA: TGTGCCATCAGTTCCACCGGAGGGGACAGGGGGGGAAACACCATATATTTT; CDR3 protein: CAISSTGGDRGGNTIYF
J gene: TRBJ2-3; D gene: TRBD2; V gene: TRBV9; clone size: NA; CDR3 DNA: TGTGCCAGCAGCGTAGAGAGAGGACTAGCGAGCACAGATACGCAGTATTTT; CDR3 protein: CASSVERGLASTDTQYF
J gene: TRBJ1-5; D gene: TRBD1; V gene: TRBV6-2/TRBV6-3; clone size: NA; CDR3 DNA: TGTGCCAGCAGTGACAGGGACAATCAGCCCCAGCATTTT; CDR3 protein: CASSDRDNQPQHF
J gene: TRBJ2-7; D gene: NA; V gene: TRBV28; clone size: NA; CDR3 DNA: TGTGCCAGCGGAGACAGCAAGGCCTACGAGCAGTACTTC; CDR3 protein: CASGDSKAYEQYF
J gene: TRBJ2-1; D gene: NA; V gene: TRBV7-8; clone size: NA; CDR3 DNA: TGTGCCAGCAGCTTAGAGCCGGACAATGAGCAGTTCTTC; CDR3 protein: CASSLEPDNEQFF
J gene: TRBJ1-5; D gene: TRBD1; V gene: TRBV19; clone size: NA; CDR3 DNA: TGTGCCAGTAGTTCCCGACAGGGGGCTGATGAGCCCCAGCATTTT; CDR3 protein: CASSSRQGADEPQHF
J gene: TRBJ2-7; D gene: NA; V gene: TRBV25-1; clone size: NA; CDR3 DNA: TGTGCCAGCAGTAGGACTAATGGCGAGCAGTACTTC; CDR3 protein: CASSRTNGEQYF
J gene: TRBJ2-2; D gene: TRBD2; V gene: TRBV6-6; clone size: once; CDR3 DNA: TGTGCCAGCAGTTACTCGACTAGCGGGAGAGCCGGGGAGCTGTTTTTT; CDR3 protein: CASSYSTSGRAGELFF
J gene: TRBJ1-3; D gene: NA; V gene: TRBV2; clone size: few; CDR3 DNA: TGTGCCAGCAGTGAGCGGGGCCTCTCTGGAAACACCATATATTTT; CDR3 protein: CASSERGLSGNTIYF
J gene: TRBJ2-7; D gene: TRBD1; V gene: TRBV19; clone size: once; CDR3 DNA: TGTGCCAGTAGCCCCCCCGACAGGGGGGCCTACGAGCAGTACTTC; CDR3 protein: CASSPPDRGAYEQYF
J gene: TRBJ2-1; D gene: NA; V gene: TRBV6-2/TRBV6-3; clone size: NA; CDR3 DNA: TGTGCCAGCAGTTTCTCCGGGGGGCCTACCTACAATGAGCAGTTCTTC; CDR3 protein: CASSFSGGPTYNEQFF
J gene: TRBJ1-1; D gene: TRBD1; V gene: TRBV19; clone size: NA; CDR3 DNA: TGTGCCAGTAGTACACGGACAGGGATGAACACTGAAGCTTTCTTT; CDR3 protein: CASSTRTGMNTEAFF
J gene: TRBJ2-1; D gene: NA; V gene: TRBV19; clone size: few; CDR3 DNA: TGTGCCAGTAGTATAATTGCTAGCTCCTACAATGAGCAGTTCTTC; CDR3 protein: CASSIIASSYNEQFF
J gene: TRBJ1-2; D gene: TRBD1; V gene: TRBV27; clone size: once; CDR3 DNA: TGTGCCAGCGCATCCCTCCTTACCGGGACAGTCTATGGCTACACCTTC; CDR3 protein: CASASLLTGTVYGYTF
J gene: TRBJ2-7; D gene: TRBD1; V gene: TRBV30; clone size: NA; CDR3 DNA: TGTGCCTGGGGTCCCGGGACAGGGTCATACGAGCAGTACTTC; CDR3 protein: CAWGPGTGSYEQYF
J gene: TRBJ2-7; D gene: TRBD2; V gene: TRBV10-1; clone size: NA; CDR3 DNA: TGCGCCAGTTCCCCCCTAGCGGGAGTGCCCGAGCAGTACTTC; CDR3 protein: CASSPLAGVPEQYF
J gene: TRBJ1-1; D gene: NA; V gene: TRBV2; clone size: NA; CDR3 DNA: TGTGCCAGCATTCGGGGGTTCACTGAAGCTTTCTTT; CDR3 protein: CASIRGFTEAFF
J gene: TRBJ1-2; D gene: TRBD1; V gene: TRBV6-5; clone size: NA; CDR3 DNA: TGTGCCAGCAGTCGACAGGGGGCCTCTAACTATGGCTACACCTTC; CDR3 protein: CASSRQGASNYGYTF
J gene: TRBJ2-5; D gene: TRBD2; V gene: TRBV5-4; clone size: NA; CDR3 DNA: TGTGCCAGCAGTCCCGGGAGGGTAGAGACCCAGTACTTC; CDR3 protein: CASSPGRVETQYF
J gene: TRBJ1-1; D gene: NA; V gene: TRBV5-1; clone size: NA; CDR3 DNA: TGCGCCAGCAGCTTGGATTACAGACCCGGCGTCAACACTGAAGCTTTCTTT; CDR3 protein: CASSLDYRPGVNTEAFF
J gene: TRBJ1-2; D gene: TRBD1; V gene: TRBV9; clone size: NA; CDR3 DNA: TGTGCCAGCAGCGAAAGAGGACAGGGCGGAGGCTACACCTTC; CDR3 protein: CASSERGQGGGYTF
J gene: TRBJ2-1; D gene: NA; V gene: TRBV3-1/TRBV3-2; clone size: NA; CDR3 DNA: TGTGCCAGCAGCCAAGAAAGCCCCTACTCGGGAGACTACAATGAGCAGTTCTTC; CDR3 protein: CASSQESPYSGDYNEQFF
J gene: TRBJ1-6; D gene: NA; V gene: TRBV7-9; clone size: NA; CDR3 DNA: TGTGCCAGCAGCTTCGGTGGCGGGAGCTCCTATAATTCACCCCTCCACTTT; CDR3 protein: CASSFGGGSSYNSPLHF
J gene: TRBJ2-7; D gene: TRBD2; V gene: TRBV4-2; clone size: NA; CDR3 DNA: TGTGCCAGCAGCCCACGGACTAGCGGGGGGCAAAGCTCCTACGAGCAGTACTTC; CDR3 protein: CASSPRTSGGQSSYEQYF
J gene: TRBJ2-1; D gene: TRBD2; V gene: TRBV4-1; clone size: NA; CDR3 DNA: TGCGCCAGCAGCCGGACTAGCGGGGGGGACAATGAGCAGTTCTTC; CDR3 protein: CASSRTSGGDNEQFF
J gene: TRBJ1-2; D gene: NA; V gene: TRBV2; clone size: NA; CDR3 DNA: TGTGCCAGCAGTGAAGATCTCGGACAGACAGCTAACTATGGCTACACCTTC; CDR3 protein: CASSEDLGQTANYGYTF
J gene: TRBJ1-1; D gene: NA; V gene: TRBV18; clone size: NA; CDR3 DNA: TGTGCCAGCTCACCACGGATTGACGGGGACACTGAAGCTTTCTTT; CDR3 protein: CASSPRIDGDTEAFF
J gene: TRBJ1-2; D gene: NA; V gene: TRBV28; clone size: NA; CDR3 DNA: TGTGCCAGCAGTTCCGGGGGGTGGGGCTATGGCTACACCTTC; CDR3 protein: CASSSGGWGYGYTF
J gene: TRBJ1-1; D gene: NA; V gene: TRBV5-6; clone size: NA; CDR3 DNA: TGTGCCAGCAGCTTCCCGGGGGGTAGCACTGAAGCTTTCTTT; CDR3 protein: CASSFPGGSTEAFF
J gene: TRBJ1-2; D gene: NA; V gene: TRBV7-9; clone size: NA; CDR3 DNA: TGTGCCAGCAGTTACAGGGCCTCTAACTATGGCTACACCTTC; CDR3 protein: CASSYRASNYGYTF
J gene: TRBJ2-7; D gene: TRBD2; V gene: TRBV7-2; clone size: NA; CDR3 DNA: TGTGCCAGCAGCTATGGACTAGCGGGTACCTACGAGCAGTACTTC; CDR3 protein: CASSYGLAGTYEQYF
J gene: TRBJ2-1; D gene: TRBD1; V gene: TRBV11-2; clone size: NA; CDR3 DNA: TGTGCCAGCACCCTGCAGACAGGGAGCTCCTACAATGAGCAGTTCTTC; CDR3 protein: CASTLQTGSSYNEQFF
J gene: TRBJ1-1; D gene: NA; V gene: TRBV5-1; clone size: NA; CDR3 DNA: TGCGCCAGCAGCTTGATGTCAGAAGCTTTCTTT; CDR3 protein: CASSLMSEAFF
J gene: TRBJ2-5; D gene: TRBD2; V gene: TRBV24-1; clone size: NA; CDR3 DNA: TGTGCCACCATACCCCTAGCGGGAGGCGGCCAAGAGACCCAGTACTTC; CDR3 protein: CATIPLAGGGQETQYF
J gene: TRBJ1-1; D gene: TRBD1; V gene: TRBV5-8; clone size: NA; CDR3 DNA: TGTGCCAGCAGCTCCGGACAGGGCTTCGTTGAAGCTTTCTTT; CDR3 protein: CASSSGQGFVEAFF
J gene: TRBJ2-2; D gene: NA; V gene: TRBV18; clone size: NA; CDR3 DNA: TGTGCCAGCTCACCCTATAGCTCACCCAGGGCCGGGGAGCTGTTTTTT; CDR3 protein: CASSPYSSPRAGELFF
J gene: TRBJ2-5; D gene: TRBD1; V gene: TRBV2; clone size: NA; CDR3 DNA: TGTGCCAGCGGAAGCACAGGGGTGGAGACCCAGTACTTC; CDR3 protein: CASGSTGVETQYF
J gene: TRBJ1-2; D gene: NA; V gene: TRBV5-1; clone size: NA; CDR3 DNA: TGCGCCAGCGGTGGGGGGAACGCTAACTATGGCTACACCTTC; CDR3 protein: CASGGGNANYGYTF
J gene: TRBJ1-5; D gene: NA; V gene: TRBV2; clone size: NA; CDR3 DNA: TGTGCCAGCAACGAACAGAGCTCGGGCAATCAGCCCCAGCATTTT; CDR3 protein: CASNEQSSGNQPQHF